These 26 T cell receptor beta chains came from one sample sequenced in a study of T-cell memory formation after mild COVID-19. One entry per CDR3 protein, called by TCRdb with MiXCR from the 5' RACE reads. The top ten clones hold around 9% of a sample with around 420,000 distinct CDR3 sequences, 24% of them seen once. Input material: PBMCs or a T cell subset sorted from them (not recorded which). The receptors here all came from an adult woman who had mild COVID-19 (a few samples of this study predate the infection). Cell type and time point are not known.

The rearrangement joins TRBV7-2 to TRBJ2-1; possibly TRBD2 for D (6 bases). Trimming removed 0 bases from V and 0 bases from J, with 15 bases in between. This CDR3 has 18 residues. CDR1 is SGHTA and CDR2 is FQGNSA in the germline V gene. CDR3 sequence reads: CASSLAARAGISYNEQFF. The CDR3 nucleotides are TGTGCCAGCAGCTTAGCCGCACGGGCGGGAATCTCCTACAATGAGCAGTTCTTC.

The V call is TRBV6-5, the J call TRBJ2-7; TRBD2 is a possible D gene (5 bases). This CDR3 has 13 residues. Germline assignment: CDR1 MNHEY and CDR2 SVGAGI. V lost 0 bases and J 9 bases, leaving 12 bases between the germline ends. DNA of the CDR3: TGTGCCAGCAGTTACTCGAAGGGAGATGGGCAGTACTTC. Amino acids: CASSYSKGDGQYF.

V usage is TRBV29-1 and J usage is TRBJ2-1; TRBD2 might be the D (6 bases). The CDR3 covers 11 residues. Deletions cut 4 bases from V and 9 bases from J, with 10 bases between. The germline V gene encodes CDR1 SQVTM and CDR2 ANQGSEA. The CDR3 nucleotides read TGCAGCGTTGGGGCGGGAAGTGAGCAGTTCTTC. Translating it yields CSVGAGSEQFF.

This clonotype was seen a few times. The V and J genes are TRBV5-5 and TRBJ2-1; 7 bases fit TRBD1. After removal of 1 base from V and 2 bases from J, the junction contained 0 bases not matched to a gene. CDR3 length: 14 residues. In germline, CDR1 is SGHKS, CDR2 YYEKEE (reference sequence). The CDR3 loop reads CASSLQGAYNEQFF. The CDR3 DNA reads TGTGCCAGCAGCTTGCAGGGGGCCTACAATGAGCAGTTCTTC.

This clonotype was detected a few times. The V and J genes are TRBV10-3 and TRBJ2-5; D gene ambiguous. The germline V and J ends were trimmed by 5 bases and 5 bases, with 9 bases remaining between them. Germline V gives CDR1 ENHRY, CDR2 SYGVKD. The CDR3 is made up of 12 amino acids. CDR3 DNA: TGTGCCATCAGTCATTCTGATGAGACCCAGTACTTC. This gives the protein CAISHSDETQYF.

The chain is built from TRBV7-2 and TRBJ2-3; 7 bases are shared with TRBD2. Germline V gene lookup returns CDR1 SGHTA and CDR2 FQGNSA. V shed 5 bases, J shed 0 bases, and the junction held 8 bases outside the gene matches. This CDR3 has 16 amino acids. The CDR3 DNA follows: TGTGCCAGCAGCCCCTTAGCGGGTGTTAGCACAGATACGCAGTATTTT. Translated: CASSPLAGVSTDTQYF.

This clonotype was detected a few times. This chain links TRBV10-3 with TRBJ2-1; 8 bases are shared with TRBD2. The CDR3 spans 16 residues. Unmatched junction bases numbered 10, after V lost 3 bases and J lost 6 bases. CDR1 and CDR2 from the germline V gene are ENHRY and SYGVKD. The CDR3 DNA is TGTGCCATCAGTGATGTGTTTAGCGGGGCTATCAATGAGCAGTTCTTC. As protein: CAISDVFSGAINEQFF.

The CDR3: CSVARRGESGELFF. CDR3 nucleotide sequence: TGCAGCGTTGCTCGCAGGGGGGAAAGTGGGGAGCTGTTTTTT. The J gene is TRBJ2-2, the V gene TRBV29-1, with D possibly being TRBD1 (7 bases). The germline CDR1 and CDR2 sequences are SQVTM and ANQGSEA. The CDR3 loop spans 14 amino acids. V was trimmed by 4 bases and J by 8 bases, leaving 17 bases between them.

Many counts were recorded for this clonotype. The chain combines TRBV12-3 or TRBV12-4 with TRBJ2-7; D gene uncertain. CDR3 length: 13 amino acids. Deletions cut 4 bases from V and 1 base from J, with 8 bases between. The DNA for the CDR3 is TGTGCCAGCAGTTCACCCGCTTCCTACGAGCAGTACTTC. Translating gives CASSSPASYEQYF.

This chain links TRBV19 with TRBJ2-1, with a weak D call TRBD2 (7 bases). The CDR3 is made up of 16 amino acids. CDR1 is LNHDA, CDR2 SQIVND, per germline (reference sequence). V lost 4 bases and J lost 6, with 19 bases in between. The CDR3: CASSTEGGAKGNEQFF. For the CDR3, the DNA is TGTGCCAGTAGTACGGAGGGGGGGGCGAAGGGCAATGAGCAGTTCTTC. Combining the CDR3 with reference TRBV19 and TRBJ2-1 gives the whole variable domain DGGITQSPKYLFRKEGQNVTLSCEQNLNHDAMYWYRQDPGQGLRLIYYSQIVNDFQKGDIAEGYSVSREKKESFPLTVTSAQKNPTAFYLCASSTEGGAKGNEQFFGPGTRLTVL.

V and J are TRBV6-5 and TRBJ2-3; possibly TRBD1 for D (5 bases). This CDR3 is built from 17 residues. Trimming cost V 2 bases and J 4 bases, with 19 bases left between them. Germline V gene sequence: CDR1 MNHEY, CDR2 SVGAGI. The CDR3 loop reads CASSYGTPGKNPDTQYF. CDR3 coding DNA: TGTGCCAGCAGTTACGGTACCCCAGGGAAGAATCCAGATACGCAGTATTTT.

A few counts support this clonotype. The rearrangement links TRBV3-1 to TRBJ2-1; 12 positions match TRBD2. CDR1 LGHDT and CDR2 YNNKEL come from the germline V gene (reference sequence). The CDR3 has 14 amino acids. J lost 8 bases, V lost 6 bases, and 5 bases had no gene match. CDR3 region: CASSRTSGVYEQFF. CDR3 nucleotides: TGTGCCAGCAGTCGGACTAGCGGGGTTTATGAGCAGTTCTTC.

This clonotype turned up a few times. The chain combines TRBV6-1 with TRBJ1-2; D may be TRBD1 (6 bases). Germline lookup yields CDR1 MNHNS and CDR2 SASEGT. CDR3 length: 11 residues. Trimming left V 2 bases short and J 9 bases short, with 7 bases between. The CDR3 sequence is CASSETGSYTF. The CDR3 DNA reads TGTGCCAGCAGTGAAACAGGGAGCTACACCTTC.

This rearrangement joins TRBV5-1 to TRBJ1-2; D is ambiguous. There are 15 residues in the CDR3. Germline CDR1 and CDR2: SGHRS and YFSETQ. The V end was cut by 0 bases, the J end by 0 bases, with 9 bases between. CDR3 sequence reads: CASSLVGRSNYGYTF. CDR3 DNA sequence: TGCGCCAGCAGCTTGGTTGGTAGATCTAACTATGGCTACACCTTC.

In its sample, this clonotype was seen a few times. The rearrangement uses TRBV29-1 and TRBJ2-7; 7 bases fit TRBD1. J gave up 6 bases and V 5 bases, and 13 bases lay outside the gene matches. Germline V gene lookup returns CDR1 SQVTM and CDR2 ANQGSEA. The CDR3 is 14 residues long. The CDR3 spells CSVSPAAGGSEQYF. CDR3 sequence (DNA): TGCAGCGTTTCTCCCGCCGCAGGGGGAAGCGAGCAGTACTTC.

In DNA, the CDR3 is TGTGCCAGCAGCTTGGCGGGCGACAGGGTGGCTGGGGCCAACGTCCTGACTTTC. Translation: CASSLAGDRVAGANVLTF. The J gene is TRBJ2-6, the V gene TRBV5-5, with 7 bases that match TRBD1. J gave up 2 bases and V 0 bases, and 8 bases lay outside the gene matches. The CDR3 spans 18 residues. Germline CDR1 is SGHKS and CDR2 is YYEKEE (reference sequence).

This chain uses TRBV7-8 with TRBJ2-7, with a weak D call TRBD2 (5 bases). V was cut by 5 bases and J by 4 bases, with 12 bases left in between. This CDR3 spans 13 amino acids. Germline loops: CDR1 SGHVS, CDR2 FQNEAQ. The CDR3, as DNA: TGTGCCAGCAGCCGTGACTACTTGTACGAGCAGTACTTC. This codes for CASSRDYLYEQYF.

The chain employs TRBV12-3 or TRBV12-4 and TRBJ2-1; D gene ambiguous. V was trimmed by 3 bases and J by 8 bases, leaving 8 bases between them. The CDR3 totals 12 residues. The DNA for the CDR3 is TGTGCCAGCAGTTTCGGCAGTCATGAGCAGTTCTTC. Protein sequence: CASSFGSHEQFF.

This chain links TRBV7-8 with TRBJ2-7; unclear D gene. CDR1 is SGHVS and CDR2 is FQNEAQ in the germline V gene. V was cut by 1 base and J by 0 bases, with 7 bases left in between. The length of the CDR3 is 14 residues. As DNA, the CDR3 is TGTGCCAGCAGCTTAGGGTACAACTCCTACGAGCAGTACTTC. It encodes CASSLGYNSYEQYF.

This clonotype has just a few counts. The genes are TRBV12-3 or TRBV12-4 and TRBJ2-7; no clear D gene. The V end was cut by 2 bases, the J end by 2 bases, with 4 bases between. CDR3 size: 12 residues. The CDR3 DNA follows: TGTGCCAGCAGTTTAAGGGCCTACGAGCAGTACTTC. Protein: CASSLRAYEQYF.

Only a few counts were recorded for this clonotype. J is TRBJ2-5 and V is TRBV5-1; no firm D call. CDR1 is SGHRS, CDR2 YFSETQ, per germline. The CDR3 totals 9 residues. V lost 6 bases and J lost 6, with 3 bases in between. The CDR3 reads CASTKTQYF. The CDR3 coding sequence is TGCGCCAGCACAAAGACCCAGTACTTC.

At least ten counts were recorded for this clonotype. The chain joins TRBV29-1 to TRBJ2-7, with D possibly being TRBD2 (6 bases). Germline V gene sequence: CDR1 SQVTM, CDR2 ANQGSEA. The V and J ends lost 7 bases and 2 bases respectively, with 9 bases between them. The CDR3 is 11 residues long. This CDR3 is CSGGETYEQYF. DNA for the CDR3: TGCAGCGGCGGGGAGACCTACGAGCAGTACTTC.

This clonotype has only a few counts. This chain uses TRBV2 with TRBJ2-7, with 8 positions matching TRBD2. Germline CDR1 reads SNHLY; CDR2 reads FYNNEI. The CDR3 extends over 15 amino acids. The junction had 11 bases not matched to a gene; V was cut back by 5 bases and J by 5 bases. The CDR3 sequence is CASSTPAGVVHEQYF. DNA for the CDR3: TGTGCCAGCAGTACTCCAGCGGGAGTAGTCCACGAGCAGTACTTC.

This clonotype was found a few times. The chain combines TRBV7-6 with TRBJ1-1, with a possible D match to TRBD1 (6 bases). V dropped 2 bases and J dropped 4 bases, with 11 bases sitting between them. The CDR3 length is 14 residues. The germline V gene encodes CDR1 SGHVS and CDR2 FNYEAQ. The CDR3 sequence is CASSLSGDSTEAFF. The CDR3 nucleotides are TGTGCCAGCAGCTTATCAGGGGATAGCACTGAAGCTTTCTTT.

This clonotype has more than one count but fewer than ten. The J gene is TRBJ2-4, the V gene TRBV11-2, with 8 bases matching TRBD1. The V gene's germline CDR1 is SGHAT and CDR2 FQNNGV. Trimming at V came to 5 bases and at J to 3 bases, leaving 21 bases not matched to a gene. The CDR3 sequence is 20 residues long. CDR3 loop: CASSPGQGRATQAGKNIQYF. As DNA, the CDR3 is TGTGCCAGCAGCCCAGGACAGGGAAGGGCGACGCAAGCGGGCAAAAACATTCAGTACTTC.

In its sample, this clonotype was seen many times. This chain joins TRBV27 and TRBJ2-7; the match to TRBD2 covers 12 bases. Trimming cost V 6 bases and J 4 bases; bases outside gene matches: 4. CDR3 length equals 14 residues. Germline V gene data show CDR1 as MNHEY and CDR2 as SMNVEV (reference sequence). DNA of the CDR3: TGTGCCAGCAGGACAGGACTAGCGGGGTACGAGCAGTACTTC. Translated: CASRTGLAGYEQYF.